The 10 T cell receptor beta chains reported below all come from one sample, sequenced in a study of response to subunit inactivated influenza vaccine. TCRdb fed the RT-PCR reads into MiXCR, producing one record per CDR3 protein. The sample includes roughly 500,000 distinct CDR3 sequences, about 15% of them seen just once. Sequenced material: CD4+ T cells sorted from PBMCs, taken around 25 months after vaccination. These receptors came from a man between 50 and 70 years old who received an inactivated influenza vaccine.

J is TRBJ2-7 and V is TRBV20-1; D possibly corresponds to TRBD1 (8 bases). CDR1 is DFQATT and CDR2 is SNEGSKA in the germline V gene (reference sequence). Trimming pared 4 bases from V and 5 bases from J, leaving 21 bases between. This CDR3 spans 15 amino acids. In DNA, the CDR3 is TGCAGTGCTAAACGAAACAGGGGGGGTAGCGACGAGCAGTACTTC. This encodes CSAKRNRGGSDEQYF.

This chain uses TRBV5-1 with TRBJ2-5; 12 bases are shared with TRBD2. The V segment lost 1 base and the J segment 5 bases; nucleotides outside the gene matches: 6. The CDR3 runs 16 residues. The germline gives CDR1 SGHRS, CDR2 YFSETQ. In DNA form, the CDR3 reads TGCGCCAGCAGCTTGCAGACACTAGCGGGAGGTGAGACCCAGTACTTC. It encodes CASSLQTLAGGETQYF.

This clonotype was counted ten times or more. The CDR3 bases are TGCGCCAGCAGCCAAGATCCGGGACAGGGGCCTAACTATGGCTACACCTTC. This codes for CASSQDPGQGPNYGYTF. The chain uses TRBV4-1 and TRBJ1-2; 10 nucleotides line up with TRBD1. V was clipped by 0 bases and J by 0 bases; unmatched bases: 4. The CDR3 has 17 amino acids. The germline CDR1 and CDR2 sequences are MGHRA and YSYEKL.

The genes are TRBV7-9 and TRBJ2-4; 9 positions match TRBD1. V gave up 5 bases and J gave up 9 bases; unmatched junction bases: 8. Germline V gives CDR1 SEHNR, CDR2 FQNEAQ (reference sequence). CDR3 length equals 14 residues. The CDR3 here is CASSLGTGSAIQYF. The DNA of the CDR3 is TGTGCCAGCAGCCTCGGGACAGGGTCCGCCATTCAGTACTTC.

This clonotype was seen a handful of times. V is TRBV13 and J is TRBJ1-2; D gene ambiguous. Germline V lookup: CDR1 PRHDT, CDR2 FYEKMQ (reference sequence). The CDR3 has 13 residues. V lost 3 bases to trimming and J lost 3 bases, with 8 bases between them. The CDR3 DNA follows: TGTGCCAGCAGCTTCCGGGGTGACTATGGCTACACCTTC. It is translated as CASSFRGDYGYTF.

This clonotype was observed many times. V is TRBV3-1 and J is TRBJ2-7; possibly TRBD2 for D (5 bases). CDR1 LGHDT and CDR2 YNNKEL come from the germline V gene (reference sequence). V was cut by 4 bases and J by 3 bases, with 13 bases left in between. The CDR3 runs to 14 residues. The CDR3 here is CASSPRTGIYEQYF. For the CDR3, the DNA is TGTGCCAGCAGCCCCCGAACCGGGATCTACGAGCAGTACTTC.

The chain combines TRBV10-3 with TRBJ2-3; the D gene could be TRBD1 or TRBD2 (5 bases each). The V and J ends lost 4 bases and 5 bases respectively, with 19 bases between them. The CDR3 spans 16 residues. Germline V gene lookup returns CDR1 ENHRY and CDR2 SYGVKD. CDR3 bases: TGTGCCATCAGTGTACTCACAGAGGGGTGGAAAGATACGCAGTATTTT. Translation: CAISVLTEGWKDTQYF.

The chain combines TRBV6-5 with TRBJ1-1, with 8 bases aligning to TRBD1. The junction had 5 bases not matched to a gene; V was cut back by 11 bases and J by 3 bases. The length of the CDR3 is 12 residues. From germline, CDR1 is MNHEY and CDR2 SVGAGI. The CDR3 nucleotides read TGTGCCGCGCAGGGGGCGTACACTGAAGCTTTCTTT. Protein: CAAQGAYTEAFF.

This clonotype was recorded a few times. V usage is TRBV6-5 and J usage is TRBJ2-3; no firm D call. Germline V CDR1 and CDR2: MNHEY, SVGAGI. The germline V and J ends were trimmed by 6 bases and 2 bases, with 18 bases remaining between them. The CDR3 has 16 residues. As DNA, the CDR3 is TGTGCCAGCAGACTTTATAAGGCAGGACCCACAGATACGCAGTATTTT. Its translation: CASRLYKAGPTDTQYF.

The chain has TRBV6-1 and TRBJ1-1; 7 positions agree with TRBD1. Germline V gene lookup returns CDR1 MNHNS and CDR2 SASEGT. There are 15 residues in the CDR3. V dropped 6 bases and J dropped 2; count of bases not matched to a gene: 9. CDR3 residues: CASRTQGRSNTEAFF. For the CDR3, the DNA is TGTGCCAGCAGAACACAGGGGCGGAGTAACACTGAAGCTTTCTTT.